These 21 T cell receptor beta chains were sequenced from one sample in a study of human T cells and chemical hapten exposure. The time point is: patch test 2, 6 weeks after DPC sensitization. Regarding treatment: therapeutic diphenylcyclopropenone sensitization with weekly scalp DPC. In TCRdb, the RACE reads were re-called with MiXCR into one record per CDR3 protein. The table records just over 40,000 distinct CDR3 sequences, less than 3.5% of them present only once. Specimen: whole blood, collected in connection with sensitization to the hapten diphenylcyclopropenone (DPC). Receptors originate from a man between 40 and 49 years old with alopecia areata. Some clones in this sample may be carry-over from other donors' samples.

This clonotype has ten or more counts. The rearrangement links TRBV2 to TRBJ1-2; no clear D. There are 12 residues in the CDR3. The germline V gene has CDR1 SNHLY and CDR2 FYNNEI. V lost 10 bases to trimming and J lost 4 bases, with 13 bases between them. DNA of the CDR3: TGTGCCACTAGTTTGGGGAGCTATGGCTACACCTTC. Residues: CATSLGSYGYTF.

This rearrangement joins TRBV20-1 to TRBJ2-7, with 10 bases identical to TRBD1. This CDR3 comprises 14 residues. V was clipped by 6 bases and J by 3 bases; unmatched bases: 8. In germline, CDR1 is DFQATT, CDR2 SNEGSKA (reference sequence). The CDR3 DNA reads as TGCAGTGCCCCTGGTGGACAGGGGGTCTACGAGCAGTACTTC. The encoded protein is CSAPGGQGVYEQYF.

The chain joins TRBV7-2 to TRBJ2-3, with D unresolved. Germline lookup yields CDR1 SGHTA and CDR2 FQGNSA. This CDR3 has 12 amino acids. V lost 5 bases to trimming and J lost 6 bases, with 9 bases between them. The CDR3 sequence: CASSTYMDTQYF. The DNA of the CDR3 is TGTGCCAGCAGCACCTATATGGATACGCAGTATTTT. Full variable domain (outside the CDR3, taken from reference TRBV7-2 and TRBJ2-3): GAGVSQSPSNKVTEKGKDVELRCDPISGHTALYWYRQSLGQGLEFLIYFQGNSAPDKSGLPSDRFSAERTGGSVSTLTIQRTQQEDSAVYLCASSTYMDTQYFGPGTRLTVL.

This clonotype was observed many times. The chain joins TRBV29-1 to TRBJ2-7, with 9 bases fitting TRBD1. The junction had 9 bases not matched to a gene; V was cut back by 1 base and J by 2 bases. Per the germline V gene, CDR1 is SQVTM and CDR2 is ANQGSEA. This CDR3 is 16 amino acids long. The CDR3 bases are TGCAGCGTTGAAGGGATACAGGGGGCCCTCCCCTACGAGCAGTACTTC. Encoded protein: CSVEGIQGALPYEQYF.

This clonotype has at least ten counts. This chain links TRBV7-2 with TRBJ2-5, with D possibly being TRBD2 (5 bases). The germline V gene encodes CDR1 SGHTA and CDR2 FQGNSA. Between the trimmed V and J ends, which lost 1 base and 4 bases, there was a span of 10 bases. The CDR3 runs to 14 residues. The CDR3 region has the DNA TGTGCCAGCAGCTTAGGAGGGATGCGAGAGACCCAGTACTTC. It encodes CASSLGGMRETQYF.

Many counts were recorded for this clonotype. The J gene is TRBJ1-1, the V gene TRBV7-3; 12 bases agree with TRBD1. Germline assignment: CDR1 SGHTA and CDR2 FQGTGA. The CDR3 is 14 amino acids. Trimming removed 5 bases from V and 12 bases from J; junction bases left unmatched: 10. The chain's CDR3 is CASSPTGTGGLTFF. For the CDR3, the DNA is TGTGCCAGCAGCCCTACGGGGACAGGGGGCCTGACTTTCTTT.

This clonotype showed up many times. The rearrangement links TRBV9 to TRBJ1-5; 10 bases match TRBD1. The germline gives CDR1 SGDLS, CDR2 YYNGEE. CDR3 length: 16 amino acids. V trimming: 4 bases; J trimming: 6 bases; junction bases outside the gene matches: 10. The CDR3 here is CASSYRQGARGQPQHF. In DNA form, the CDR3 reads TGTGCCAGCAGCTATCGACAGGGGGCAAGGGGTCAGCCCCAGCATTTT.

This clonotype was found many times. The rearrangement uses TRBV20-1 and TRBJ2-7; a possible D gene is TRBD1 (6 bases). From germline, CDR1 is DFQATT and CDR2 SNEGSKA (reference sequence). The CDR3 contains 12 residues. V lost 8 bases, J lost 2 bases, and 13 bases lay in between. This CDR3 reads CSSGQSTYEQYF. Written as DNA, the CDR3 is TGCAGTTCAGGACAGAGTACCTACGAGCAGTACTTC.

This clonotype was recorded at least ten times. The rearrangement links TRBV4-1 to TRBJ2-2, with D uncertain. Germline V gene sequence: CDR1 MGHRA, CDR2 YSYEKL. Trimming shortened V by 0 bases and J by 6 bases, and 5 bases separated the two germline ends. The length of the CDR3 is 13 residues. The chain's CDR3 is CASSQDLAGELFF. The CDR3 bases are TGCGCCAGCAGCCAAGACTTGGCCGGGGAGCTGTTTTTT.

This clonotype was counted only a few times. The chain is built from TRBV2 and TRBJ1-3; no reliable D call. The ends were cut back, 0 bases at V and 9 bases at J, with 15 bases in the middle. CDR3 length: 15 amino acids. Germline assignment: CDR1 SNHLY and CDR2 FYNNEI. CDR3 amino acids: CASSEARGRTATIYF. The CDR3 nucleotides are TGTGCCAGCAGTGAAGCGAGAGGCAGAACCGCCACCATATATTTT.

This clonotype appeared many times. This chain joins TRBV12-3 or TRBV12-4 and TRBJ2-3; perhaps TRBD1 as D (6 bases). V was clipped by 5 bases and J by 4 bases, with 19 bases between them. This CDR3 has 16 amino acids. Here the CDR3 reads CASSTHLQGSPDTQYF. The CDR3 DNA reads TGTGCCAGCAGTACACACCTACAGGGTTCCCCAGATACGCAGTATTTT.

At least ten counts were recorded for this clonotype. The CDR3 spells CASSLQVSYEQYF. CDR3 sequence (DNA): TGTGCCAGCAGTTTACAGGTCTCCTACGAGCAGTACTTC. The J gene is TRBJ2-7, the V gene TRBV28, with D hard to call. V lost 2 bases and J 0 bases, leaving 5 bases between the germline ends. The germline V gene encodes CDR1 MDHEN and CDR2 SYDVKM. This CDR3 contains 13 residues.

The table lists this clonotype with a few counts. V usage is TRBV20-1 and J usage is TRBJ2-7; no firm D call. V lost 6 bases and J 9 bases, leaving 27 bases between the germline ends. Looked up from germline, CDR1 is DFQATT and CDR2 is SNEGSKA (reference sequence). This CDR3 has 15 residues. The CDR3 DNA reads as TGCAGTGCCCTACCCGGCACGGCCCGCGTCTCCGGGCAGTACTTC. Translated, it gives CSALPGTARVSGQYF.

This clonotype was observed at least ten times. V usage is TRBV9 and J usage is TRBJ2-1; D is unclear. From germline, CDR1 is SGDLS and CDR2 YYNGEE. V lost 2 bases to trimming and J lost 8 bases, with 8 bases between them. The CDR3 is 12 amino acids. CDR3 protein: CASSVMLDEQFF. The CDR3, as DNA: TGTGCCAGCAGCGTTATGTTGGATGAGCAGTTCTTC.

This clonotype came up many times. The chain carries TRBV6-1 and TRBJ2-1; 11 nucleotides match TRBD2. Losses at the gene ends were 2 bases for V and 4 bases for J; bases not matched to a gene: 1. Germline CDR1 is MNHNS and CDR2 is SASEGT. CDR3 length equals 15 residues. CDR3 bases: TGTGCCAGCAGTGAACTAGCGGGAGGATACAATGAGCAGTTCTTC. Its translation is CASSELAGGYNEQFF.

There are many counts of this clonotype. The chain joins TRBV28 to TRBJ2-5, with 7 bases lining up with TRBD1. Germline CDR1 reads MDHEN; CDR2 reads SYDVKM. J lost 4 bases, V lost 6 bases, and 11 bases had no gene match. There are 15 residues in the CDR3. The CDR3 is CASRSGRGSRETQYF. CDR3 nucleotide sequence: TGTGCCAGCAGGTCGGGCAGGGGGAGTAGAGAGACCCAGTACTTC.

This clonotype occurred many times. This sequence joins TRBV7-3 and TRBJ2-3, with D perhaps TRBD2 (7 bases). V was trimmed by 5 bases and J by 0 bases, leaving 15 bases between them. CDR1 SGHTA and CDR2 FQGTGA come from the germline V gene. The CDR3 is 16 residues long. The CDR3 here is CASSLLGGRSTDTQYF. In DNA form, the CDR3 reads TGTGCCAGCAGCCTCCTCGGGGGGCGCAGCACAGATACGCAGTATTTT.

This clonotype occurred many times. V gene TRBV7-9 combines with J gene TRBJ2-3; no clear D. The CDR3 spans 14 residues. Germline CDR1 SEHNR, CDR2 FQNEAQ (reference sequence). Trimming cost V 8 bases and J 6 bases, with 18 bases left between them. The DNA of the CDR3 is TGTGCCAGCCAAAACGGCCAGGCGGCGGATACGCAGTATTTT. Translating it yields CASQNGQAADTQYF.

This clonotype was observed many times. This sequence joins TRBV10-3 and TRBJ1-4; D call uncertain. CDR1 and CDR2 (germline): ENHRY, SYGVKD. The CDR3 contains 13 residues. Trimming removed 3 bases from V and 5 bases from J, with 7 bases in between. This chain's CDR3 is CAISDYGNEKLFF. CDR3 DNA sequence: TGTGCCATCAGTGACTACGGAAATGAAAAACTGTTTTTT.

This clonotype showed up many times. V gene TRBV29-1 combines with J gene TRBJ2-1; 11 bases map to TRBD2. The CDR3 loop spans 18 amino acids. The V segment lost 7 bases and the J segment 0 bases; nucleotides outside the gene matches: 14. Germline V lookup: CDR1 SQVTM, CDR2 ANQGSEA. CDR3: CSARLAGRPASSYNEQFF. As DNA, the CDR3 is TGCAGCGCCCGACTAGCGGGACGCCCCGCTAGCTCCTACAATGAGCAGTTCTTC.

This clonotype was counted at least ten times. The gene calls are TRBV24-1 and TRBJ2-1, with 7 bases identical to TRBD2. This CDR3 contains 14 residues. Unmatched junction bases numbered 4, after V lost 5 bases and J lost 4 bases. The V gene's germline CDR1 is KGHDR and CDR2 SFDVKD. CDR3 protein: CATSVGTNYNEQFF. Written as DNA, the CDR3 is TGTGCCACCAGTGTAGGGACTAATTACAATGAGCAGTTCTTC.